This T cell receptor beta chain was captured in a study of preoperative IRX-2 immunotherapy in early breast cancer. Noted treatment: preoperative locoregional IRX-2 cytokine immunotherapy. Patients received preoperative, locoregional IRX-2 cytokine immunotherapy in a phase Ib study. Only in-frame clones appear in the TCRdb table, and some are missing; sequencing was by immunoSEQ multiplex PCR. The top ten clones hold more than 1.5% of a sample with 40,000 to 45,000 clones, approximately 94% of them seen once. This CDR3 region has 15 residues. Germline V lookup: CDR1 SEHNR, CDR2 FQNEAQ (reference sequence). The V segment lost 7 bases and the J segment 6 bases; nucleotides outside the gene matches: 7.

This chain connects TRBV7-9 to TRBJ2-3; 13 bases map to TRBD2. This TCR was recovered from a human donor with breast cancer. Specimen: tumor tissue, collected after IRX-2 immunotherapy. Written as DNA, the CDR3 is TGTGCCAGCACCTTCGGACTAGCGGGGGCGGATACGCAGTATTTT. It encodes CASTFGLAGADTQYF.